These T cell receptor beta chains were read from a single sample in a study of patients and donors after allogeneic stem cell transplantation. One entry per CDR3 protein results from TCRdb running MiXCR on the RT-PCR reads. The sample lists over 350,000 distinct CDR3 sequences, about a sixth occurring once. The sample was blood, either unsorted or a sorted T cell fraction (not recorded which). Every receptor here comes from a human donor who was either an allogeneic HSCT recipient or a stem cell or donor lymphocyte infusion donor (not recorded which). It is not recorded whose cells these are; they may come from a transplant donor. Each CDR3 is given with its conserved first and last residue. A D gene is named only where the DNA matches it firmly. Only part of the rows carry a size: once, few, many, or a class if the clone is expanded.

j_gene | v_gene | d_gene | abundance | CDR3aa
TRBJ2-3 | TRBV7-9 | - | many | CASSVGSLGSTDTQYF
TRBJ2-2 | TRBV6-1 | - | - | CASSEVQGGTGELFF
TRBJ1-4 | TRBV11-3 | - | few | CASSLRWSSNEKLFF
TRBJ2-6 | TRBV27 | - | - | CASSSLGPAPGANVLTF
TRBJ1-4 | TRBV4-3 | TRBD1 | few | CASSQDLRQGSWKLFF
TRBJ2-3 | TRBV20-1 | - | - | CSAMGGLRTDTQYF
TRBJ2-5 | TRBV7-2 | TRBD2 | few | CASSSPGGTQTQYF
TRBJ2-5 | TRBV3-1 | - | - | CASSQVGPSGTQYF
TRBJ1-5 | TRBV7-9 | - | many | CASSARGNQPQHF
TRBJ2-7 | TRBV5-4 | - | few | CASSLLEGYHEQYF
TRBJ1-2 | TRBV12-3/TRBV12-4 | - | many | CASALGHLYGYTF
TRBJ2-5 | TRBV29-1 | - | - | CSAAGHQETQYF
TRBJ2-5 | TRBV27 | - | few | CASSLSPDNFQETQYF
TRBJ2-2 | TRBV6-5 | TRBD2 | few | CASSYLGAGGNTGELFF
TRBJ2-5 | TRBV11-2 | - | many | CASSLAGRGYQETQYF
TRBJ1-2 | TRBV7-2 | - | few | CASSRGFDYGYTF
TRBJ1-1 | TRBV27 | - | - | CASISLGPVNTEAFF
TRBJ2-3 | TRBV7-3 | TRBD2 | - | CASSPWAGGTDTQYF
TRBJ2-5 | TRBV11-2 | TRBD2 | once | CASSSGTSHGETQYF
TRBJ2-2 | TRBV6-1 | TRBD1 | few | CASSPNRGLTRDTGELFF
TRBJ1-2 | TRBV20-1 | - | - | CSARGGTYGYTF
TRBJ2-2 | TRBV5-6 | TRBD1 | few | CASSLVTGGARANTGELFF
TRBJ2-2 | TRBV7-8 | - | - | CASSLVAVSTGELFF
TRBJ2-7 | TRBV6-2/TRBV6-3 | TRBD1 | - | CASRRQGVSYEQYF
TRBJ1-1 | TRBV25-1 | - | few | CASSDLRPPAGMNTEAFF
TRBJ1-2 | TRBV29-1 | - | - | CSVEGQIYGYTF
TRBJ2-1 | TRBV19 | - | - | CASEGWGEQFF
TRBJ1-5 | TRBV9 | - | few | CASSVGSVPNQPQHF
TRBJ2-2 | TRBV20-1 | TRBD2 | few | CSPRRGGWTGELFF
TRBJ2-3 | TRBV20-1 | TRBD2 | few | CSASLAGGTDTQYF
TRBJ1-5 | TRBV12-3/TRBV12-4 | TRBD1 | - | CASSPRTGEQPQHF
TRBJ2-3 | TRBV12-3/TRBV12-4 | - | few | CASSSASWYGDTQYF
TRBJ2-7 | TRBV7-2 | - | few | CASSSPARTYEQYF
TRBJ2-1 | TRBV7-8 | - | few | CASSLADRGGYGEQFF
TRBJ2-7 | TRBV20-1 | - | few | CSGQGGTSYEQYF
TRBJ2-1 | TRBV21-1 | - | - | CASSRRLAGAGHEQFF
TRBJ1-1 | TRBV6-5 | - | few | CASSYSVGLGILNTEAFF
TRBJ2-4 | TRBV27 | TRBD1 | - | CASSLFRGGSGDIQYF
TRBJ1-1 | TRBV7-8 | - | - | CASSFLRQFLNTEAFF
TRBJ1-4 | TRBV15 | TRBD1 | few | CATSRTGDNEKLFF
TRBJ2-3 | TRBV10-3 | - | few | CAISNLRGDTQYF
TRBJ2-5 | TRBV7-2 | TRBD2 | few | CASSPGTRGMETQYF
TRBJ2-5 | TRBV7-9 | - | few | CASKPGGQAETQYF
TRBJ2-3 | TRBV20-1 | - | - | CSARIRGSTDTQYF
TRBJ2-7 | TRBV10-3 | - | few | CAITDSENLSYEQYF
TRBJ1-2 | TRBV4-1 | - | - | CASSQFPGGEGSFDYTF
TRBJ1-6 | TRBV12-3/TRBV12-4 | TRBD1 | - | CASSFRQGDNSPLHF
TRBJ2-7 | TRBV5-1 | - | - | CASSFTLDEQYF
TRBJ2-1 | TRBV19 | - | - | CASAHRSSYNEQFF
TRBJ1-5 | TRBV7-9 | - | - | CASSRDGYSNQPQHF
TRBJ2-1 | TRBV5-6 | - | - | CASSLIRDSYNEQFF
TRBJ1-5 | TRBV30 | - | few | CAWSGQINQPQHF
TRBJ1-6 | TRBV21-1 | - | few | CASSKDAGRSPLHF